This TCR beta chain was obtained from a study of blood T cell repertoires in COVID-19. The authors' processing: Amplified reference gene primers provided the basis for estimating nucleated cell counts. Only in-frame clones appear in the TCRdb table, and some are missing; sequencing was by immunoSEQ multiplex PCR. V, J and clone size are those of that table, while D and trimming were read from the DNA. The data contain approximately 340,000 clones, approximately 86% of them singletons. CDR3 size: 13 residues. V dropped 6 bases and J dropped 10; count of bases not matched to a gene: 2. The V gene's germline CDR1 is LNHDA and CDR2 SQIVND (reference sequence).

The sequence was collected from a man aged 25 to 45 with COVID-19, enrolled during active disease. The J gene is TRBJ1-6, the V gene TRBV19; 11 bases fit TRBD1. Sequencing input: peripheral blood. The CDR3 sequence is CASRRTGGSPLHF. The CDR3, as DNA: TGTGCCAGTAGACGGACAGGGGGCTCACCCCTCCACTTT.